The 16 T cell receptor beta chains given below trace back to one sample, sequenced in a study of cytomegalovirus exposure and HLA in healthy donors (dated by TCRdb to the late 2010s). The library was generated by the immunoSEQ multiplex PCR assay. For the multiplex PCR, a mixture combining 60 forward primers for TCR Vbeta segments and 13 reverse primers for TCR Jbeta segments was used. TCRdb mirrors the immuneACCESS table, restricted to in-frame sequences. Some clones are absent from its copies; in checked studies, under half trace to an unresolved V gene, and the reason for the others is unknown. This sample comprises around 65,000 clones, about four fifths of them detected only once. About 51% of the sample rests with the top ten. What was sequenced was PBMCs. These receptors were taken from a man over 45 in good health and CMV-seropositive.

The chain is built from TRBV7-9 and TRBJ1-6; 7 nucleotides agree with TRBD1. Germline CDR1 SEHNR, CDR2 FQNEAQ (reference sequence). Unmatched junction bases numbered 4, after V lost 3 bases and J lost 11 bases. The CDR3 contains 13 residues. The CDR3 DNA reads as TGTGCCAGCAGCTTCGACAGGGTTACACCCCTCCACTTT. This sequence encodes CASSFDRVTPLHF.

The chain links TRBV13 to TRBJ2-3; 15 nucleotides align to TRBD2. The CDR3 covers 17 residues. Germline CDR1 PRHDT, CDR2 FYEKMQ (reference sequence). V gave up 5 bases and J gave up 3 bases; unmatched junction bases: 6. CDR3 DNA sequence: TGTGCCAGCAGCACTATGGGACTAGCGGGGGGAACAGATACGCAGTATTTT. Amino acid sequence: CASSTMGLAGGTDTQYF. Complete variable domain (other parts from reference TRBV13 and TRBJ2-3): AAGVIQSPRHLIKEKRETATLKCYPIPRHDTVYWYQQGPGQDPQFLISFYEKMQSDKGSIPDRFSAQQFSDYHSELNMSSLELGDSALYFCASSTMGLAGGTDTQYFGPGTRLTVL.

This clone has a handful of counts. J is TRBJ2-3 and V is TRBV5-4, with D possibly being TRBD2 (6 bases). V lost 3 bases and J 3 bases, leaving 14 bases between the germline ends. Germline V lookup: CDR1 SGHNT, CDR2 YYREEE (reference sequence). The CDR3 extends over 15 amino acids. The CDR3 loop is CASSYHLAATDTQYF. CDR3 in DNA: TGTGCCAGCAGCTACCATTTAGCGGCAACAGATACGCAGTATTTT. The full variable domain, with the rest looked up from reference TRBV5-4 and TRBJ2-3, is ETGVTQSPTHLIKTRGQQVTLRCSSQSGHNTVSWYQQALGQGPQFIFQYYREEENGRGNFPPRFSGLQFPNYSSELNVNALELDDSALYLCASSYHLAATDTQYFGPGTRLTVL.

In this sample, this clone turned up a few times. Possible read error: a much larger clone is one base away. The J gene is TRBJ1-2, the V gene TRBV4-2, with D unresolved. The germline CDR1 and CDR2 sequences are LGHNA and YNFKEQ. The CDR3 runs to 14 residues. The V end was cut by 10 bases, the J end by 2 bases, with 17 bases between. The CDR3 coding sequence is TGTGCCACCCTACCCGCTAGGAGGAACTATGGCTACACCTTC. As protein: CATLPARRNYGYTF.

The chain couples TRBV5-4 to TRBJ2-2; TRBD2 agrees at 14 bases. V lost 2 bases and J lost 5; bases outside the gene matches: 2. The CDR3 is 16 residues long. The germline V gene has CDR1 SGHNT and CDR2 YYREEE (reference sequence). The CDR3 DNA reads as TGTGCCAGCAGCTTAGGGACTAGCGGGAGTACCGGGGAGCTGTTTTTT. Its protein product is CASSLGTSGSTGELFF.

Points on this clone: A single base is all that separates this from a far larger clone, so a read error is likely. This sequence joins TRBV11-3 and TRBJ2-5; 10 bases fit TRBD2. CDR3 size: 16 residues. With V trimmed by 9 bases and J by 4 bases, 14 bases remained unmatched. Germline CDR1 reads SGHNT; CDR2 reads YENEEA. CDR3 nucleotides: TGTGCCAGAAGCCAGGGACTAGCGAGGGGTCTAGAGACCCAGTACTTC. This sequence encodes CARSQGLARGLETQYF.

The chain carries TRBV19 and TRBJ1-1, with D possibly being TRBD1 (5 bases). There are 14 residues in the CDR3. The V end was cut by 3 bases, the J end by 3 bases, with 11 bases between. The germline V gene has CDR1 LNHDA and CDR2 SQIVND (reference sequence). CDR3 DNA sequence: TGTGCCAGTAGTATGGGGCGGGGGGACACTGAAGCTTTCTTT. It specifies CASSMGRGDTEAFF.

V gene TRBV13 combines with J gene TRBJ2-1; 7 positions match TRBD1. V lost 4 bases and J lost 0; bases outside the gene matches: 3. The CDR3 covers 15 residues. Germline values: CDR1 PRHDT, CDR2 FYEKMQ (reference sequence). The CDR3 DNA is TGTGCCAGCAGCTCGGACAGGAGCTCCTACAATGAGCAGTTCTTC. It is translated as CASSSDRSSYNEQFF.

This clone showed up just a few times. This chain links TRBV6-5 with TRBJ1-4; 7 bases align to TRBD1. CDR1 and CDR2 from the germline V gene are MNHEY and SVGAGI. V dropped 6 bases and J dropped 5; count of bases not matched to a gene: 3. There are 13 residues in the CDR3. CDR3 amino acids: CASRRQGNEKLFF. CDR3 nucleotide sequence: TGTGCCAGCAGGAGACAGGGAAATGAAAAACTGTTTTTT.

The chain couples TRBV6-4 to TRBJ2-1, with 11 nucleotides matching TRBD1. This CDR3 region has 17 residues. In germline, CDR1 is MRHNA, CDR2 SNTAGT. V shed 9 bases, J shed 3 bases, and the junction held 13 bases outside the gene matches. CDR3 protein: CASSKYGQGAFYNEQFF. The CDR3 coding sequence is TGTGCCAGTTCAAAATATGGACAGGGGGCGTTCTACAATGAGCAGTTCTTC.

CDR3 DNA sequence: TGTGCCAGGGGACCAGGGCGGGAGGAAACATACAATGAGCAGTTCTTC. It specifies CARGPGREETYNEQFF. This chain connects TRBV27 to TRBJ2-1; 8 nucleotides align to TRBD2. Germline V gene data show CDR1 as MNHEY and CDR2 as SMNVEV (reference sequence). This CDR3 is built from 16 residues. V lost 9 bases and J lost 4; bases outside the gene matches: 14.

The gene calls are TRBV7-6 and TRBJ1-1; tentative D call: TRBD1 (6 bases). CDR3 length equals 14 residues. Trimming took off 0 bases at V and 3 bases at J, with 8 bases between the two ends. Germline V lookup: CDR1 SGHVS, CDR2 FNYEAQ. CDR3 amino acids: CASSLAPGDTEAFF. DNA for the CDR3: TGTGCCAGCAGCTTAGCTCCAGGGGACACTGAAGCTTTCTTT.

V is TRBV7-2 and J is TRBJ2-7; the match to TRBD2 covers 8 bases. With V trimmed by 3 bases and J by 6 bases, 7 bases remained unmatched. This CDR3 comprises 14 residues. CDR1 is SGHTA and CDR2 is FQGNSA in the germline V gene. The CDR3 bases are TGTGCCAGCAGCTTCATCCCCGGGGGGGGCGAGCAGTACTTC. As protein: CASSFIPGGGEQYF.

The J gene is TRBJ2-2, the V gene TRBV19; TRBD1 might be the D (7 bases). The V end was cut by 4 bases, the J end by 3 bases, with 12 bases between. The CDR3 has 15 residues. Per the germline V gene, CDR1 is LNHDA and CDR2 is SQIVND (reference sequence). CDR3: CASSTDREDTGELFF. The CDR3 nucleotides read TGTGCCAGTAGTACCGACAGGGAGGACACCGGGGAGCTGTTTTTT.

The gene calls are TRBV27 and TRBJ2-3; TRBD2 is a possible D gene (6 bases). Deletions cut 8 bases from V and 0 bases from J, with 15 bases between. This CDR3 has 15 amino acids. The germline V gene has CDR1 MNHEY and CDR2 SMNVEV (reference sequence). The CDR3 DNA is TGTGCCAGCTTTCCCCATCTAGCGAGCACAGATACGCAGTATTTT. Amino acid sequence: CASFPHLASTDTQYF.

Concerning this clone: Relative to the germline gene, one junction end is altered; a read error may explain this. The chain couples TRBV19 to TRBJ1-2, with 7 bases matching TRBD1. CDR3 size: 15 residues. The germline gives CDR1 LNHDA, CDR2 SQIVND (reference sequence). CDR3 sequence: CASSRITGTVYGYNF. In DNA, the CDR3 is TGTGCCAGTAGTCGCATAACCGGGACAGTCTATGGCTACAACTTC.